This TCR beta chain came from a study of control samples from healthy donors and cancer patients. Profiled with immunoSEQ multiplex PCR; TCRdb holds only in-frame clones, not every one. The sample lists about 39,000 clones; about 83% were seen once. The CDR3 is 11 residues long. The V gene's germline CDR1 is MNHNS and CDR2 SASEGT. Concerning this clone: Germline is not matched at one junction end, which may reflect a read error.

The receptor comes from a woman aged 60 to 75 with lung cancer. The rearrangement uses TRBV6-1 and TRBJ2-1, with D perhaps matching TRBD2 (5 bases). What was sequenced was PBMCs. The CDR3 sequence is CASSEMGVTLF. CDR3 DNA sequence: TGTGCCAGCAGTGAAATGGGAGTTACCCTCTTC.